The 19 T cell receptor beta chains given below trace back to one sample, sequenced in a study of blood T cell repertoires in COVID-19. TCRdb's copy holds only in-frame clones and misses some; the assay was immunoSEQ multiplex PCR. The sample records approximately 300,000 clones, 70% to 90% being singletons. Sequenced: peripheral blood. Receptor source: a woman between 40 and 50 years old with acute or convalescent COVID-19.

The chain links TRBV6-4 to TRBJ2-3; 13 positions match TRBD2. In germline, CDR1 is MRHNA, CDR2 SNTAGT. The CDR3 runs 15 residues. Trimming removed 5 bases from V and 3 bases from J; junction bases left unmatched: 2. CDR3 region: CASSRLAGGTDTQYF. The CDR3 DNA follows: TGTGCCAGCAGTCGACTAGCGGGGGGAACAGATACGCAGTATTTT.

The chain is built from TRBV14 and TRBJ2-1; TRBD2 matches at 10 bases. Germline lookup yields CDR1 SGHDN and CDR2 FVKESK. Losses at the gene ends were 4 bases for V and 3 bases for J; bases not matched to a gene: 6. CDR3 size: 16 residues. CDR3 sequence: CASSRTSGSNYNEQFF. CDR3 DNA sequence: TGTGCCAGCAGCCGGACTAGCGGCAGCAACTACAATGAGCAGTTCTTC. Supplemented by reference TRBV14 and TRBJ2-1, the full variable domain reads EAGVTQFPSHSVIEKGQTVTLRCDPISGHDNLYWYRRVMGKEIKFLLHFVKESKQDESGMPNNRFLAERTGGTYSTLKVQPAELEDSGVYFCASSRTSGSNYNEQFFGPGTRLTVL.

V gene TRBV3-1 (or the pseudogene TRBV3-2) combines with J gene TRBJ2-3; 9 nucleotides match TRBD1. CDR3 length: 18 residues. Trimming at V came to 4 bases and at J to 3 bases, leaving 14 bases not matched to a gene. CDR1 and CDR2 (germline): LGHDT, YNNKEL (reference sequence). The CDR3 reads CASSPPPGQGPRTDTQYF. CDR3 bases: TGTGCCAGCAGCCCCCCCCCGGGACAGGGCCCTCGGACAGATACGCAGTATTTT.

This chain links TRBV25-1 with TRBJ2-3; 7 positions match TRBD2. J was trimmed by 4 bases and V by 3 bases; bases with no gene match: 10. Germline V lookup: CDR1 MGHDK, CDR2 SYGVNS. This CDR3 region has 16 residues. The CDR3 is CASSEGGGMGADTQYF. Written as DNA, the CDR3 is TGTGCCAGCAGTGAGGGGGGGGGAATGGGAGCAGATACGCAGTATTTT. Filled out from reference TRBV25-1 and TRBJ2-3, the complete variable domain reads EADIYQTPRYLVIGTGKKITLECSQTMGHDKMYWYQQDPGMELHLIHYSYGVNSTEKGDLSSESTVSRIRTEHFPLTLESARPSHTSQYLCASSEGGGMGADTQYFGPGTRLTVL.

This chain connects TRBV9 to TRBJ1-3; TRBD1 matches 9 bases. The CDR3 covers 17 residues. CDR1 and CDR2 (germline): SGDLS, YYNGEE. Trimming cost V 0 bases and J 2 bases; bases outside gene matches: 6. The CDR3, as DNA: TGTGCCAGCAGCGTAGGAGGACGGGACAGGGCTGGAAACACCATATATTTT. It yields the protein CASSVGGRDRAGNTIYF. Drawing the rest from reference TRBV9 and TRBJ1-3, the complete variable domain is DSGVTQTPKHLITATGQRVTLRCSPRSGDLSVYWYQQSLDQGLQFLIQYYNGEERAKGNILERFSAQQFPDLHSELNLSSLELGDSALYFCASSVGGRDRAGNTIYFGEGSWLTVV.

This chain links TRBV3-1 (or the pseudogene TRBV3-2) with TRBJ1-2, with 7 bases matching TRBD1. The CDR3 loop spans 12 amino acids. V shed 2 bases, J shed 7 bases, and the junction held 1 base outside the gene matches. Germline V CDR1 and CDR2: LGHDT, YNNKEL (reference sequence). The CDR3 nucleotides are TGTGCCAGCAGCCAATCAGGGGGTGGCTACACCTTC. Translated: CASSQSGGGYTF.

The CDR3 DNA follows: TGTGCCACCAGTGATACCCAGGGGGGCACTGAGTATGGCTACACCTTC. Protein sequence: CATSDTQGGTEYGYTF. This chain links TRBV24-1 with TRBJ1-2; TRBD1 matches at 7 bases. V lost 3 bases and J lost 5; bases outside the gene matches: 11. The CDR3 is made up of 16 amino acids. The germline V gene encodes CDR1 KGHDR and CDR2 SFDVKD.

The V gene is TRBV7-2, the J gene TRBJ1-1; D remains unclear. In germline, CDR1 is SGHTA, CDR2 FQGNSA. The V end was cut by 1 base, the J end by 4 bases, with 13 bases between. CDR3 length equals 15 residues. The CDR3 DNA sequence: TGTGCCAGCAGCTTAGACTTTGTGGAGGGCACTGAAGCTTTCTTT. This sequence encodes CASSLDFVEGTEAFF.

The chain recombines TRBV4-1 with TRBJ2-3; D perhaps matches TRBD1 (5 bases). CDR1 and CDR2 from the germline V gene are MGHRA and YSYEKL. Trimming pared 0 bases from V and 1 base from J, leaving 17 bases between. This CDR3 spans 18 amino acids. The CDR3 sequence: CASSQDRRGRVRTDTQYF. CDR3 DNA sequence: TGCGCCAGCAGCCAAGATCGTCGAGGCAGGGTCCGCACAGATACGCAGTATTTT.

In its sample, this clone was seen once. The chain recombines TRBV5-1 with TRBJ1-2; TRBD1 is a possible D gene (5 bases). Trimming took 0 bases from V and 8 from J, leaving 11 bases between them. Looked up from germline, CDR1 is SGHRS and CDR2 is YFSETQ. The CDR3 is made up of 13 amino acids. CDR3 sequence: CASSLAGDRGYTF. The DNA of the CDR3 is TGCGCCAGCAGCTTGGCGGGGGACCGGGGCTACACCTTC.

This clone appeared a few times. The rearrangement uses TRBV5-1 and TRBJ1-2; the match to TRBD1 covers 7 bases. CDR1 and CDR2 from the germline V gene are SGHRS and YFSETQ. The CDR3 covers 15 residues. Trimming took 4 bases from V and 8 from J; bases not matched to a gene: 14. The CDR3 loop is CASSDHRQGGSGYTF. The CDR3 DNA follows: TGCGCCAGCAGCGATCACCGACAGGGCGGAAGCGGCTACACCTTC.

V is TRBV4-2 and J is TRBJ2-1; TRBD2 matches at 7 bases. Trimming cost V 6 bases and J 7 bases; bases outside gene matches: 6. CDR3 length: 13 amino acids. Germline lookup yields CDR1 LGHNA and CDR2 YNFKEQ. The CDR3 DNA is TGTGCCAGCAGTCACAGCGGGGTAAATGAGCAGTTCTTC. Its translation is CASSHSGVNEQFF.

This CDR3 is CASSIGEKLFF. DNA for the CDR3: TGTGCCAGCAGTATCGGGGAAAAACTGTTTTTT. The chain joins TRBV12-3 or TRBV12-4 to TRBJ1-4; D call uncertain. V dropped 5 bases and J dropped 8 bases, with 6 bases sitting between them. The CDR3 has 11 residues.

The chain couples TRBV9 to TRBJ1-6, with 12 bases that match TRBD1. The CDR3 has 17 amino acids. Trimming took 0 bases from V and 10 from J; bases not matched to a gene: 8. The germline V gene encodes CDR1 SGDLS and CDR2 YYNGEE. CDR3 coding DNA: TGTGCCAGCAGCGTAGCTCCGGGACAGGGGGCAAACTCACCCCTCCACTTT. Its translation is CASSVAPGQGANSPLHF.

This chain uses TRBV18 with TRBJ1-5; 9 bases agree with TRBD1. Germline CDR1 and CDR2: KGHSH and LQKENI. This CDR3 spans 16 amino acids. V was clipped by 5 bases and J by 3 bases; unmatched bases: 8. In DNA, the CDR3 is TGTGCCAGCTCAGTACAGGGGGCGTTGGACAATCAGCCCCAGCATTTT. Its protein is CASSVQGALDNQPQHF.

The rearrangement links TRBV2 to TRBJ1-1; TRBD1 might be the D (6 bases). CDR3 length equals 15 residues. V lost 5 bases, J lost 6 bases, and 19 bases lay in between. Germline values: CDR1 SNHLY, CDR2 FYNNEI. CDR3 loop: CASSPPLQGMAEAFF. CDR3 sequence (DNA): TGTGCCAGCAGTCCCCCCCTACAGGGAATGGCTGAAGCTTTCTTT.

The rearrangement uses TRBV18 and TRBJ1-1; tentative D call: TRBD1 (6 bases). V was shortened by 8 bases and J by 8 bases, with 12 bases between the two germline ends. The CDR3 totals 11 residues. Germline V gene data show CDR1 as KGHSH and CDR2 as LQKENI. The CDR3 DNA follows: TGTGCCAGCCGAAAAACAGGGGAAGCTTTCTTT. It yields the protein CASRKTGEAFF.

The chain employs TRBV7-9 and TRBJ2-2; D is uncertain. Trimming cost V 5 bases and J 3 bases, with 10 bases left between them. Looked up from germline, CDR1 is SEHNR and CDR2 is FQNEAQ (reference sequence). The CDR3 has 14 residues. The CDR3 spells CASSTGGYTGELFF. CDR3 nucleotides: TGTGCCAGCAGCACCGGCGGCTACACCGGGGAGCTGTTTTTT. Combining the CDR3 with reference TRBV7-9 and TRBJ2-2 gives the whole variable domain DTGVSQNPRHKITKRGQNVTFRCDPISEHNRLYWYRQTLGQGPEFLTYFQNEAQLEKSRLLSDRFSAERPKGSFSTLEIQRTEQGDSAMYLCASSTGGYTGELFFGEGSRLTVL.

This chain uses TRBV19 with TRBJ1-2; the D gene is possibly TRBD1 (6 bases). The length of the CDR3 is 15 residues. CDR1 is LNHDA, CDR2 SQIVND, per germline (reference sequence). Trimming shortened V by 3 bases and J by 4 bases, and 15 bases separated the two germline ends. The CDR3 is CASSMDGGPFYGYTF. CDR3 sequence (DNA): TGTGCCAGTAGTATGGACGGGGGGCCCTTCTATGGCTACACCTTC.